The 5 T cell receptor beta chains reported below all come from one sample, sequenced in a study of technical replicates of blood from a few donors. The method was immunoSEQ multiplex PCR; TCRdb's version includes in-frame clones alone and lacks a portion of them. The repertoire has about 94,000 clones, approximately 95% of them found once; the top ten carry roughly 0.2%. Source material: T cells isolated from PBMCs. Source of these receptors: a human donor in good health.

This clone was detected only once. The V gene is TRBV9, the J gene TRBJ2-7, with 7 positions matching TRBD2. CDR3 length: 14 amino acids. Germline V gene data show CDR1 as SGDLS and CDR2 as YYNGEE. Unmatched junction bases numbered 5, after V lost 3 bases and J lost 2 bases. The CDR3, as DNA: TGTGCCAGCAGCGCCGGGAGCGGGGCCTACGAGCAGTACTTC. This sequence encodes CASSAGSGAYEQYF.

In its sample, this clone was seen once. The chain has TRBV27 and TRBJ1-2, with 8 bases matching TRBD1. The germline CDR1 and CDR2 sequences are MNHEY and SMNVEV (reference sequence). The CDR3 has 13 amino acids. After removal of 5 bases from V and 7 bases from J, the junction contained 6 bases not matched to a gene. For the CDR3, the DNA is TGTGCCAGCAGTGTACAGGGGGAGGGTGGCTACACCTTC. Residues: CASSVQGEGGYTF.

The chain carries TRBV7-3 and TRBJ2-1; D not certain. Trimming removed 5 bases at V and 5 bases at J, with 7 bases between. Germline V gives CDR1 SGHTA, CDR2 FQGTGA. The CDR3 has 12 residues. The CDR3 nucleotides read TGTGCCAGCAGCCTAATTAACAATGAGCAGTTCTTC. Translated: CASSLINNEQFF.

The J gene is TRBJ2-2, the V gene TRBV7-7, with D possibly TRBD2 on 5 matching bases. The germline gives CDR1 SSHAT, CDR2 FNYEAQ (reference sequence). The CDR3 length is 15 residues. V was trimmed by 2 bases and J by 6 bases, leaving 13 bases between them. CDR3 loop: CASSLRPIGAGELFF. CDR3 nucleotide sequence: TGTGCCAGCAGCTTAAGGCCCATCGGGGCCGGGGAGCTGTTTTTT.

The V gene is TRBV7-8, the J gene TRBJ2-2; 9 positions agree with TRBD2. The V segment lost 7 bases and the J segment 3 bases; nucleotides outside the gene matches: 15. CDR1 and CDR2 (germline): SGHVS, FQNEAQ. This CDR3 spans 18 amino acids. For the CDR3, the DNA is TGTGCCAGCACACTACGACCCGGGACTAGCCCAGACACCGGGGAGCTGTTTTTT. Its translation is CASTLRPGTSPDTGELFF.